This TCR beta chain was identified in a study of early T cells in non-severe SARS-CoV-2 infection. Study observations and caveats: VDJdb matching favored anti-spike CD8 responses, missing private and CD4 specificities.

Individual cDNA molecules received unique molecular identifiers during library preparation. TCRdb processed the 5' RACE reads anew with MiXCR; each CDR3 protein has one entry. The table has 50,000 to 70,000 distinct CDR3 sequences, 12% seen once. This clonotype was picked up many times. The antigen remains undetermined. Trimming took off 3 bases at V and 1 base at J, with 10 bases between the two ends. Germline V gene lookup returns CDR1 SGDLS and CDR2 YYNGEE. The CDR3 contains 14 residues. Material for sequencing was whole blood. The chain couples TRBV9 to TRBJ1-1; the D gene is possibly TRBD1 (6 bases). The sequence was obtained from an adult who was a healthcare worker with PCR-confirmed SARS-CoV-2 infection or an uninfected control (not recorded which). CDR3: CASSETGRNTEAFF. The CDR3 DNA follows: TGTGCCAGCAGCGAGACAGGCCGGAACACTGAAGCTTTCTTT.